One sample yielded the 13 T cell receptor beta chains listed below, sequenced in a study of T cell changes during pregnancy in multiple sclerosis. Assay: immunoSEQ multiplex PCR; the TCRdb copy retains only in-frame clones and omits some. Of under 95,000 clones listed, over 80% are singletons. The sequences come from peripheral blood, collected after pregnancy. Receptors originate from a female donor with multiple sclerosis, enrolled in a pregnancy study.

The chain employs TRBV2 and TRBJ2-7, with 14 bases aligning to TRBD2. J was trimmed by 3 bases and V by 6 bases; bases with no gene match: 7. Germline V gives CDR1 SNHLY, CDR2 FYNNEI. CDR3 size: 16 residues. The CDR3: CASSGTSGRGFYEQYF. The DNA for the CDR3 is TGTGCCAGCAGCGGGACTAGCGGGAGAGGTTTCTACGAGCAGTACTTC.

The chain employs TRBV10-2 and TRBJ1-2, with 10 bases identical to TRBD1. The CDR3 length is 14 residues. V gave up 6 bases and J gave up 7 bases; unmatched junction bases: 8. Germline lookup yields CDR1 WSHSY and CDR2 SAAADI. The CDR3 protein is CASRETGGSSGYTF. The CDR3 coding sequence is TGCGCCAGCAGGGAGACAGGGGGCTCGTCTGGCTACACCTTC.

This clone was observed once. The J gene is TRBJ2-1, the V gene TRBV29-1; 7 bases fit TRBD1. J lost 14 bases, V lost 7 bases, and 17 bases had no gene match. The CDR3 runs to 13 residues. Germline-derived CDR1 and CDR2 are SQVTM and ANQGSEA. DNA of the CDR3: TGCAGCGGCGACAGGGTTGCGCCTCGGGGAGAGTTCTTC. It encodes CSGDRVAPRGEFF.

The chain joins TRBV29-1 to TRBJ1-1; D gene ambiguous. With 6 bases removed from V and 4 bases from J, the gap between germline ends came to 15 bases. CDR3 length: 13 residues. CDR1 is SQVTM and CDR2 is ANQGSEA in the germline V gene. CDR3 sequence (DNA): TGCAGCGTCTACTACTCGGGGAGCACTGAAGCTTTCTTT. Its translation: CSVYYSGSTEAFF.

J is TRBJ2-1 and V is TRBV21-1; TRBD2, the D gene given by the table, was not confirmed from the DNA. TRBV21-1 has pseudogene status. This CDR3 spans 16 amino acids. CDR3 sequence: CASSKEGLAVYNEQFF. Here the CDR3 DNA reads TGTGCCAGCAGCAAAGAGGGACTAGCGGTCTACAATGAGCAGTTCTTC.

V usage is TRBV7-9 and J usage is TRBJ1-1, with 9 bases matching TRBD1. Per germline, CDR1 SEHNR and CDR2 FQNEAQ (reference sequence). This CDR3 region has 13 residues. Trimming at V came to 6 bases and at J to 7 bases, leaving 6 bases not matched to a gene. The chain's CDR3 is CASRAGTGIEAFF. The CDR3 DNA reads as TGTGCCAGCAGAGCCGGGACAGGGATTGAAGCTTTCTTT.

The sample holds one count of this clone. The J gene is TRBJ2-4, the V gene TRBV9; TRBD2 matches at 10 bases. There are 17 residues in the CDR3. The J segment lost 0 bases and the V segment lost 0 bases, leaving 3 bases of the junction unmatched. Germline assignment: CDR1 SGDLS and CDR2 YYNGEE. This chain's CDR3 is CASSVGLAGAAKNIQYF. CDR3 coding DNA: TGTGCCAGCAGCGTAGGGCTAGCGGGAGCAGCCAAAAACATTCAGTACTTC.

This chain uses TRBV4-2 with TRBJ2-7; 7 bases are shared with TRBD1. CDR3 length: 18 residues. Germline V CDR1 and CDR2: LGHNA, YNFKEQ. V trimming: 0 bases; J trimming: 1 base; junction bases outside the gene matches: 12. The CDR3 DNA reads as TGTGCCAGCAGCCAAGATCGCGCGGTTGGGACAGTATCCTACGAGCAGTACTTC. It encodes CASSQDRAVGTVSYEQYF.

The V call is TRBV19, the J call TRBJ1-1; possible D gene TRBD1, 6 bases. CDR1 is LNHDA and CDR2 is SQIVND in the germline V gene (reference sequence). The V gene lost 6 bases and the J gene lost 4 bases, with 12 bases spanning the gap. This CDR3 contains 13 residues. The CDR3 here is CASRLARGTEAFF. CDR3 bases: TGTGCCAGTAGGTTGGCCAGGGGCACTGAAGCTTTCTTT. The whole variable domain, remainder taken from reference TRBV19 and TRBJ1-1, is DGGITQSPKYLFRKEGQNVTLSCEQNLNHDAMYWYRQDPGQGLRLIYYSQIVNDFQKGDIAEGYSVSREKKESFPLTVTSAQKNPTAFYLCASRLARGTEAFFGQGTRLTVV.

The gene calls are TRBV6-5 and TRBJ1-1; 7 bases are shared with TRBD1. Germline trimming cut 5 bases from V and 14 bases from J; bases unmatched to any gene: 14. The germline V gene has CDR1 MNHEY and CDR2 SVGAGI. The CDR3 loop spans 13 amino acids. CDR3 bases: TGTGCCAGCAGTCTAAGACAGGGATTAGTTAAGTTCTTT. It is translated as CASSLRQGLVKFF.

The V call is TRBV6-5, the J call TRBJ2-3; TRBD2 agrees at 10 bases. V dropped 7 bases and J dropped 3; count of bases not matched to a gene: 7. Germline V gives CDR1 MNHEY, CDR2 SVGAGI. The CDR3 is made up of 15 amino acids. The CDR3 DNA reads TGTGCCAGCAAATTCATAGCGGGGGGAACAGATACGCAGTATTTT. Its translation is CASKFIAGGTDTQYF.

This rearrangement joins TRBV10-2 to TRBJ2-1; 12 nucleotides align to TRBD2. The CDR3 consists of 15 residues. V lost 6 bases and J lost 9; bases outside the gene matches: 9. The germline V gene encodes CDR1 WSHSY and CDR2 SAAADI. The DNA for the CDR3 is TGCGCCAGCAGCCCAAAGACTAGCGGGAGAGTTGAGCAGTTCTTC. It codes for CASSPKTSGRVEQFF.

The chain is built from TRBV30 and TRBJ1-1; no definite D call. The V and J ends lost 4 bases and 4 bases respectively, with 10 bases between them. Germline V CDR1 and CDR2: GTSNPN, SVGIG (reference sequence). This CDR3 has 12 amino acids. The CDR3: CAWKNGITEAFF. Here the CDR3 DNA reads TGTGCCTGGAAGAACGGGATCACTGAAGCTTTCTTT.